Below are 19 T cell receptor beta chains sequenced from a single sample in a study of T-cell reconstitution after alpha-beta-depleted transplantation in children. For TCRbeta, the library was prepared with unique molecular identifiers. TCRdb reprocessed the PCR reads with MiXCR, giving one entry per CDR3 protein. The data show about 610,000 distinct CDR3 sequences, under 12% seen once. The starting material was PBMCs from the stem cell graft donor, obtained from the stem cell graft. Receptors originate from a human donor who donated a stem cell graft to a child with acute myeloid leukemia.

The rearrangement joins TRBV20-1 to TRBJ2-1; 7 bases fit TRBD2. The CDR3 is 14 amino acids. Germline CDR1 and CDR2: DFQATT and SNEGSKA (reference sequence). V was clipped by 7 bases and J by 4 bases; unmatched bases: 10. CDR3 protein: CSDRQGSGYNEQFF. Here the CDR3 DNA reads TGCAGTGACCGGCAAGGTAGCGGGTACAATGAGCAGTTCTTC.

The CDR3 region is CASERTSEADTQYF. The CDR3, as DNA: TGTGCCAGCGAGAGGACTAGCGAAGCAGATACGCAGTATTTT. The chain carries TRBV6-2 or TRBV6-3 and TRBJ2-3; TRBD2 matches at 9 bases. Germline trimming cut 8 bases from V and 4 bases from J; bases unmatched to any gene: 7. Germline V gene sequence: CDR1 MNHEY, CDR2 SVGEGT. This CDR3 has 14 amino acids.

The chain couples TRBV9 to TRBJ2-7; D is tentatively TRBD1 or TRBD2 (5 bases each). The CDR3 length is 14 residues. CDR1 is SGDLS and CDR2 is YYNGEE in the germline V gene. Trimming stripped 4 bases from V and 5 bases from J, with 16 bases between. The CDR3 DNA sequence: TGTGCCAGCAGCACAAGGGCAGGGCGGGACGAGCAGTACTTC. It yields the protein CASSTRAGRDEQYF.

This clonotype was seen a handful of times. The chain is built from TRBV7-9 and TRBJ2-3; the D is unclear. With 0 bases removed from V and 2 bases from J, the gap between germline ends came to 12 bases. The germline V gene has CDR1 SEHNR and CDR2 FQNEAQ (reference sequence). The CDR3 is 16 residues long. The CDR3 DNA is TGTGCCAGCAGCTTAGCGGGTGTCGACATCACAGATACGCAGTATTTT. It encodes CASSLAGVDITDTQYF.

This clonotype was observed at least ten times. The V and J genes are TRBV20-1 and TRBJ2-5; 7 positions agree with TRBD2. From germline, CDR1 is DFQATT and CDR2 SNEGSKA (reference sequence). The CDR3 runs to 15 residues. Losses at the gene ends were 6 bases for V and 7 bases for J; bases not matched to a gene: 17. CDR3 bases: TGCAGTGCCCGATCTCCTTCTAGCGGTCGTATGACCCAGTACTTC. It translates to CSARSPSSGRMTQYF.

V usage is TRBV20-1 and J usage is TRBJ2-1; tentatively, D is TRBD2 (6 bases). V was cut by 1 base and J by 4 bases, with 20 bases left in between. The CDR3 consists of 17 residues. The germline gives CDR1 DFQATT, CDR2 SNEGSKA (reference sequence). CDR3 sequence: CSARVALVGLQYNEQFF. The DNA for the CDR3 is TGCAGTGCTAGAGTAGCTTTGGTTGGACTACAGTACAATGAGCAGTTCTTC.

This clonotype was seen at least ten times. V gene TRBV5-1 combines with J gene TRBJ2-2; 11 bases map to TRBD2. This CDR3 has 16 residues. J was trimmed by 4 bases and V by 4 bases; bases with no gene match: 6. Germline CDR1 and CDR2: SGHRS and YFSETQ. The CDR3 loop is CASSTGTSGTTGELFF. The CDR3, as DNA: TGCGCCAGCAGCACCGGGACTAGCGGTACCACCGGGGAGCTGTTTTTT.

The CDR3 spells CAWSVELAQFF. CDR3 DNA: TGTGCCTGGAGTGTAGAACTAGCGCAGTTCTTC. This rearrangement joins TRBV30 to TRBJ2-1, with TRBD2 as a possible D gene (6 bases). There are 11 residues in the CDR3. The germline V gene has CDR1 GTSNPN and CDR2 SVGIG (reference sequence). Trimming took 0 bases from V and 12 from J, leaving 9 bases between them.

This clonotype was observed many times. The chain uses TRBV12-3 or TRBV12-4 and TRBJ2-1; TRBD1 matches 8 bases. V lost 7 bases to trimming and J lost 5 bases; unmatched junction nucleotides: 13. The CDR3 length is 16 residues. This CDR3 is CASTLGRGRWDNEQFF. CDR3 DNA sequence: TGTGCCAGCACTTTGGGCAGGGGGCGATGGGACAATGAGCAGTTCTTC.

This clonotype was picked up many times. This chain uses TRBV16 with TRBJ2-1, with 7 nucleotides matching TRBD1. Germline assignment: CDR1 KGHSY and CDR2 FQNENV. The junction had 11 bases not matched to a gene; V was cut back by 4 bases and J by 5 bases. There are 16 residues in the CDR3. The DNA for the CDR3 is TGTGCCAGCAGCCCATACTCTACAGGGGTACACAATGAGCAGTTCTTC. Protein product: CASSPYSTGVHNEQFF.

This clonotype was picked up a small number of times. V is TRBV7-3 and J is TRBJ2-1; the D gene is possibly TRBD1 (5 bases). V was pared by 5 bases and J by 0 bases, with 11 bases between. This CDR3 has 15 amino acids. Germline V gene lookup returns CDR1 SGHTA and CDR2 FQGTGA. CDR3 nucleotides: TGTGCCAGCAGCCGACAGAGAGGCTCCTACAATGAGCAGTTCTTC. Protein: CASSRQRGSYNEQFF.

This clonotype was picked up a small number of times. The chain recombines TRBV12-3 or TRBV12-4 with TRBJ2-3; 9 bases map to TRBD1. Trimming at V came to 5 bases and at J to 2 bases, leaving 8 bases not matched to a gene. This CDR3 spans 16 amino acids. CDR3 loop: CASSPTYRGPTDTQYF. CDR3 sequence (DNA): TGTGCCAGCAGTCCCACCTACAGGGGGCCCACAGATACGCAGTATTTT.

This chain uses TRBV4-3 with TRBJ2-3; 8 bases map to TRBD2. Germline values: CDR1 LGHNA, CDR2 YSLEER. Germline trimming cut 4 bases from V and 4 bases from J; bases unmatched to any gene: 13. This CDR3 comprises 17 residues. The CDR3 nucleotides are TGCGCCAGCAGCCCACGGCCCACGGGAGGGCCAGCAGATACGCAGTATTTT. Its translation is CASSPRPTGGPADTQYF.

The rearrangement links TRBV30 to TRBJ2-7; perhaps TRBD1 as D (5 bases). This CDR3 spans 14 amino acids. V was shortened by 3 bases and J by 6 bases, with 18 bases between the two germline ends. The V gene's germline CDR1 is GTSNPN and CDR2 SVGIG (reference sequence). CDR3 bases: TGTGCCTGGAGCGACTTACAAGGGGTTAGCGAGCAGTACTTC. Its translation is CAWSDLQGVSEQYF.

The gene calls are TRBV5-1 and TRBJ2-7, with D unclear. The CDR3 runs to 15 residues. CDR1 is SGHRS, CDR2 YFSETQ, per germline. Trimming cost V 2 bases and J 0 bases, with 12 bases left between them. The CDR3 DNA follows: TGCGCCAGCAGCTTTTACGTTAATCCCTCCTACGAGCAGTACTTC. Translating gives CASSFYVNPSYEQYF.

This chain joins TRBV30 and TRBJ2-3; D may be TRBD1 (5 bases). Trimming left V 4 bases short and J 3 bases short, with 8 bases between. CDR1 GTSNPN and CDR2 SVGIG come from the germline V gene (reference sequence). This CDR3 has 12 residues. Here the CDR3 DNA reads TGTGCCTGGAACCCAGGGACAGATACGCAGTATTTT. It is translated as CAWNPGTDTQYF. The whole variable domain, filled in from reference TRBV30 and TRBJ2-3, reads SQTIHQWPATLVQPVGSPLSLECTVEGTSNPNLYWYRQAAGRGLQLLFYSVGIGQISSEVPQNLSASRPQDRQFILSSKKLLLSDSGFYLCAWNPGTDTQYFGPGTRLTVL.

This clonotype showed up many times. The chain links TRBV14 to TRBJ2-4; D is perhaps TRBD2 (5 bases). Germline V gives CDR1 SGHDN, CDR2 FVKESK. V gave up 1 base and J gave up 6 bases, with 13 bases separating them. The CDR3 loop spans 15 amino acids. CDR3 residues: CASSQGAGVRNIQYF. As DNA, the CDR3 is TGTGCCAGCAGCCAAGGGGCCGGGGTCAGAAACATTCAGTACTTC.

The rearrangement links TRBV20-1 to TRBJ2-1; 14 bases fit TRBD2. The ends lost 5 bases at V and 3 bases at J; junction bases unmatched: 6. This CDR3 has 16 residues. Germline CDR1 DFQATT, CDR2 SNEGSKA (reference sequence). As DNA, the CDR3 is TGCAGTGCTTCCCCAGGACTAGCGGGAGGCTACAATGAGCAGTTCTTC. Amino acid sequence: CSASPGLAGGYNEQFF.

This clonotype has a handful of counts. The chain is built from TRBV25-1 and TRBJ1-2; D may be TRBD1 (6 bases). CDR1 MGHDK and CDR2 SYGVNS come from the germline V gene. This CDR3 spans 13 amino acids. Deletions cut 4 bases from V and 4 bases from J, with 10 bases between. Here the CDR3 DNA reads TGTGCCAGCAGTGGCGGGACACTCTATGGCTACACCTTC. Protein product: CASSGGTLYGYTF.